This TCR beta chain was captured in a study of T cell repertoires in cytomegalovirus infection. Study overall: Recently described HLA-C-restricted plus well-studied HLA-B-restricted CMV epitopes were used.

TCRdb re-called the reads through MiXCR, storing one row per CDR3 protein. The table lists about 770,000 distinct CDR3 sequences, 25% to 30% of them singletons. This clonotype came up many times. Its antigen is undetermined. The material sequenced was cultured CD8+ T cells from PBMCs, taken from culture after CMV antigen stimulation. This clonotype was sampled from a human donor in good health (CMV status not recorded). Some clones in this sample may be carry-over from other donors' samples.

The CDR3 loop is CASSLTGAEPQHF. DNA of the CDR3: TGTGCCAGCAGTTTAACGGGAGCGGAGCCCCAGCATTTT. This sequence joins TRBV28 and TRBJ1-5, with D uncertain. This CDR3 is 13 amino acids long. CDR1 and CDR2 (germline): MDHEN, SYDVKM. Trimming took off 2 bases at V and 8 bases at J, with 10 bases between the two ends.